This T cell receptor (beta chain) came from a study of human versus mouse CDR3 diversity and MHC coevolution listed by TCRdb under 2017. For the study in its entirety: According to reports, the immunoSEQ assay can detect one in 200,000 T cells and keeps multiplex PCR amplification bias to a minimum. The human cohort was made up of three healthy volunteer blood donors, who at collection were aged 30 to 39, 40 to 50 and 60 to 69, one donor in each range. Across mouse and human samples, the number of valid reads per sample ranged from about 0.6 x 10^7 to 1.8 x 10^7. Human naive CD4 T cell repertoires served as a reference for TCR selection on multiple MHC II alleles, compared against human-TCR-locus transgenic mice with single MHC II. Results and caveats for the whole study, not just this receptor: Because human T cells were selected on roughly six MHC II alleles, repertoire diversity in humans and mice was not considered directly comparable. On average, humans had more CDR3 deletions and insertions than mice, indicating greater exonuclease and TdT activity. Among all compared groups, most of the three human donors had the lowest clonal inequality scores. The largest TCR beta repertoire according to iCHAO1 estimates belonged to humans, at 1.6 million or so clonotypes, a result attributed likely to selection by multiple MHC II molecules.

Naive CD4 T cells, defined as CD45RO-negative and CD62L-positive, were isolated from PBMCs by fluorescence-activated cell sorting. From each donor, approximately 50 ml of fresh peripheral blood was taken, and Ficoll density centrifugation was then used to isolate PBMCs. Sorting was performed on a FACSAria III instrument, with purity above 85% for all samples. The QIAGEN blood and tissue kit was used to extract genomic DNA from the sorted cells, and that DNA was then quantified on a NanoDrop 1000. Using multiplex PCR of genomic DNA, the immunoSEQ platform deep sequenced and quantified the TCR alpha and beta chains. Per the source publication's procedure: Annotation of the TCR sequences relied on IMGT gene and region definitions. Out-of-frame rearrangements were taken as a proxy for the preselection repertoire and were compared with in-frame clonotypes. Repertoire size was estimated with the iCHAO1 estimator supplied with the immunoSEQ platform. A Gini index based on the Lorenz curve was applied to in-frame amino acid clonotypes to measure clonal inequality. The intersect function in the R package tcR was used to count shared clonotypes, while the Jaccard index served to score similarity. V, J and V-J usage frequencies went into a principal component analysis run with the R prcomp function, with no normalization applied. In its TCRdb copy, this immuneACCESS table keeps in-frame sequences only and misses some clones. Where compared with another copy, unresolved V genes explain less than half of these, and the others have no known cause. V and J calls and clone size are given by that table; D and trimming were obtained from the DNA. This sample has around 77,000 clones in its table, and around 92% of those were observed once. The biggest ten clones account for approximately 0.15% of the sample.

With regard to this clone: Its antigen is unknown. No base qualities exist here, and no much larger clone lies one base off it.

Its CDR3 holds 14 amino acids, cysteine through phenylalanine. Here the CDR3 DNA is all that survives: 42 bases in frame from base 1. Trimming removed 2 bases from V and 3 bases from J; the gene matches leave 4 bases unexplained. The CDR1 and CDR2 encoded by the germline V gene (reference sequence) are LNHDA and SQIVND. The sequence derives from a person aged 30-69 years in good health. The rearranged chain carries TRBV19 and TRBJ2-7, with TRBD1 identical over 7 junction bases. Material for sequencing was naive CD4+ T cells from blood. Interpreted using the paper, the cell subset or site label stands for: CD45RO-negative CD62L-positive naive CD4 T cells. The CDR3 in this case is CASSISGQYYEQYF. The DNA is as follows: TGTGCCAGTAGTATATCGGGACAGTACTACGAGCAGTACTTC.